The rows below give T cell receptor beta chains drawn from one sample of a study of T-cell memory formation after mild COVID-19. TCRdb re-called the 5' RACE reads through MiXCR, storing one row per CDR3 protein. Found here are about 120,000 distinct CDR3 sequences, approximately 15% of them singletons; the top ten hold 11% to 15%. The specimen was PBMCs or a T cell subset sorted from them (not recorded which). These TCRs come from an adult woman who had mild COVID-19 (a few samples of this study predate the infection). Cell type and time point are not known. The CDR3 runs from the conserved cysteine through the conserved F or W. D genes are given only for firm matches. Clone size appears in some rows only: once, few, many, or a class for an expanded clone.

J: TRBJ1-2; size: .; V: TRBV10-3; D: .; DNA: TGTGCCATCAGTGACATTGATTCGTCGGCCCGGGATTATGGCTACACCTTC; CDR3: CAISDIDSSARDYGYTF
J: TRBJ2-1; size: few; V: TRBV9; D: .; DNA: TGTGCCAGCAGCGTAGTTAAGCCGGGGGATGAGCAGTTCTTC; CDR3: CASSVVKPGDEQFF
J: TRBJ2-1; size: .; V: TRBV24-1; D: .; DNA: TGTGCCACCAGTGATTTAACGTCTCGGAATGAGCAGTTCTTC; CDR3: CATSDLTSRNEQFF
J: TRBJ2-1; size: few; V: TRBV9; D: .; DNA: TGTGCCAGCAGCGTAGACGGGAGCCCCCTCAATGAGCAGTTCTTC; CDR3: CASSVDGSPLNEQFF
J: TRBJ1-4; size: .; V: TRBV12-3/TRBV12-4; D: .; DNA: TGTGCCAGCAGTCCTGGGACTGAAGGTGGAAAACTGTTTTTT; CDR3: CASSPGTEGGKLFF
J: TRBJ2-3; size: few; V: TRBV3-1; D: .; DNA: TGTGCCAGCAGCCAATCACTAGCTCGCACAGATACGCAGTATTTT; CDR3: CASSQSLARTDTQYF
J: TRBJ2-1; size: few; V: TRBV7-9; D: .; DNA: TGTGCCAGCAGCTCCCGATGGGGCAGTGGACACAATGAGCAGTTCTTC; CDR3: CASSSRWGSGHNEQFF
J: TRBJ2-1; size: .; V: TRBV5-1; D: TRBD1; DNA: TGCGCCAGCAGCTTCAATCCCGGGACAGGCGACAATGAGCAGTTCTTC; CDR3: CASSFNPGTGDNEQFF
J: TRBJ2-6; size: .; V: TRBV15; D: .; DNA: TGTGCCACCAGCAGAACTAGACAATCGAACGTCCTGACTTTC; CDR3: CATSRTRQSNVLTF
J: TRBJ2-7; size: .; V: TRBV9; D: .; DNA: TGTGCCAGCAGCCCATCAAGTGTGGGCGAGCAGTACTTC; CDR3: CASSPSSVGEQYF
J: TRBJ2-2; size: .; V: TRBV19; D: TRBD1; DNA: TGTGCCAGTAGTATTGGACAGGCCACCGGGGAGCTGTTTTTT; CDR3: CASSIGQATGELFF
J: TRBJ1-2; size: few; V: TRBV11-2; D: TRBD1; DNA: TGTGCCAGCAGCCCCATACAGGGGGTGGGAGGCTACACCTTC; CDR3: CASSPIQGVGGYTF
J: TRBJ2-7; size: .; V: TRBV6-5; D: .; DNA: TGTGCCAGCAGTTACTCGCGTAAGCCCTACGAGCAGTACTTC; CDR3: CASSYSRKPYEQYF
J: TRBJ2-5; size: .; V: TRBV20-1; D: TRBD1; DNA: TGCAGTGCGTCGCCAGCCGGGACAGGGCTAGCTAGGGAGACCCAGTACTTC; CDR3: CSASPAGTGLARETQYF
J: TRBJ1-4; size: few; V: TRBV2; D: .; DNA: TGTGCCAGCAGTGAAGGCTGGGTTCCTGACGGCGAAAAACTGTTTTTT; CDR3: CASSEGWVPDGEKLFF
J: TRBJ1-1; size: .; V: TRBV9; D: .; DNA: TGTGCCAGCAGCGCAGCCACTGGGAACACTGAAGCTTTCTTT; CDR3: CASSAATGNTEAFF
J: TRBJ2-3; size: .; V: TRBV9; D: .; DNA: TGTGCCAGCAGCGTAGGGGGGGATACGCAGTATTTT; CDR3: CASSVGGDTQYF
J: TRBJ2-1; size: many; V: TRBV9; D: TRBD1; DNA: TGTGCCAGCAGCGCCCCGGGACAGGGCTCCTACAATGAGCAGTTCTTC; CDR3: CASSAPGQGSYNEQFF
J: TRBJ2-4; size: .; V: TRBV12-3/TRBV12-4; D: .; DNA: TGTGCCAGCAGTTTAGTTAGCCTAGCCAAAAACATTCAGTACTTC; CDR3: CASSLVSLAKNIQYF
J: TRBJ2-2; size: many; V: TRBV12-3/TRBV12-4; D: .; DNA: TGTGCCAGCAGTTTCGGGGGGCGGCGCACCGGGGAGCTGTTTTTT; CDR3: CASSFGGRRTGELFF
J: TRBJ1-2; size: .; V: TRBV3-1; D: .; DNA: TGTGCCAGCAGCCAAGATCATGGCTATGGCTACACCTTC; CDR3: CASSQDHGYGYTF
J: TRBJ1-2; size: .; V: TRBV20-1; D: .; DNA: TGCAGTGCTCCCGGGATTTATGGCTACACCTTC; CDR3: CSAPGIYGYTF
J: TRBJ2-5; size: few; V: TRBV3-1; D: .; DNA: TGTGCCAGCAGCCAGGCTACTCCGCTTGGGGAGACCCAGTACTTC; CDR3: CASSQATPLGETQYF
J: TRBJ1-5; size: few; V: TRBV7-8; D: .; DNA: TGTGCCAGCAGTTCCAGCAACAGGAACAATCAGCCCCAGCATTTT; CDR3: CASSSSNRNNQPQHF
J: TRBJ2-5; size: few; V: TRBV6-5; D: .; DNA: TGTGCCAGCAGTTACTCGCTAGGGCGCGGGGAGACCCAGTACTTC; CDR3: CASSYSLGRGETQYF
J: TRBJ2-7; size: .; V: TRBV7-9; D: TRBD1; DNA: TGTGCCAGCAGCTTTGGGGACAGAACCGAGCAGTACTTC; CDR3: CASSFGDRTEQYF
J: TRBJ1-4; size: few; V: TRBV19; D: .; DNA: TGTGCCAGTAGCCGGGGGGTCTCTCCCTTTAATGAAAAACTGTTTTTT; CDR3: CASSRGVSPFNEKLFF
J: TRBJ2-5; size: .; V: TRBV7-2; D: TRBD2; DNA: TGTGCCAGCAGCGACTCAAGCGGGAGGGCCTCGGAGACCCAGTACTTC; CDR3: CASSDSSGRASETQYF
J: TRBJ2-7; size: few; V: TRBV4-1; D: TRBD1; DNA: TGCGCCAGCAGCCAAGGGACAGGGGAATACGAGCAGTACTTC; CDR3: CASSQGTGEYEQYF
J: TRBJ2-4; size: few; V: TRBV5-1; D: .; DNA: TGCGCCAGCAGCTTGGCCGAGGCCAAAAACATTCAGTACTTC; CDR3: CASSLAEAKNIQYF
J: TRBJ2-1; size: many; V: TRBV4-3; D: TRBD2; DNA: TGCGCCAGCAGCCAAGCCGGGACTAGCGGGAGTAATGAGCAGTTCTTC; CDR3: CASSQAGTSGSNEQFF
J: TRBJ2-7; size: .; V: TRBV5-7; D: TRBD1; DNA: TGTGCCAGCAGGTCCCGGGACAGACGGACCTACGAGCAGTACTTC; CDR3: CASRSRDRRTYEQYF
J: TRBJ1-4; size: .; V: TRBV7-9; D: .; DNA: TGTGCCAGCAGCCACCCCGGGTGGGCCAGGGAAAATGAAAAACTGTTTTTT; CDR3: CASSHPGWARENEKLFF
J: TRBJ2-1; size: .; V: TRBV7-8; D: TRBD2; DNA: TGTGCCAGCTTGGCGGGAGACTACAATGAGCAGTTCTTC; CDR3: CASLAGDYNEQFF
J: TRBJ2-7; size: .; V: TRBV3-1; D: .; DNA: TGTGCCAGCAGCCCCACGCTTTCCTACGAGCAGTACTTC; CDR3: CASSPTLSYEQYF
J: TRBJ1-1; size: .; V: TRBV6-1; D: .; DNA: TGTGCCAGCAGTGAAGGGACAGCCGTGAACACTGAAGCTTTCTTT; CDR3: CASSEGTAVNTEAFF
J: TRBJ2-2; size: .; V: TRBV27; D: .; DNA: TGTGCCAGCAGTCCTTTGGGATTCACCGGGGAGCTGTTTTTT; CDR3: CASSPLGFTGELFF
J: TRBJ2-7; size: .; V: TRBV11-2; D: .; DNA: TGTGCCAGCAGCCATGTTTGGGTTCCCGAGCAGTACTTC; CDR3: CASSHVWVPEQYF
J: TRBJ1-2; size: .; V: TRBV14; D: TRBD1; DNA: TGTGCCAGCAGCCCGCAGGACAGGGCTGGCTACACCTTC; CDR3: CASSPQDRAGYTF
J: TRBJ2-1; size: .; V: TRBV6-4; D: TRBD2; DNA: TGTGCCAGCAGTGACAAGGGACTAGCGGGAGAAAATGAGCAGTTCTTC; CDR3: CASSDKGLAGENEQFF
J: TRBJ2-4; size: many; V: TRBV3-1; D: .; DNA: TGTGCCAGCAGCCAAGCCCTGGGGGCAAACATTCAGTACTTC; CDR3: CASSQALGANIQYF
J: TRBJ1-2; size: .; V: TRBV12-3/TRBV12-4; D: .; DNA: TGTGCCAGCAGCCGAGCGTCCGGGATAGAGGGCTACACCTTC; CDR3: CASSRASGIEGYTF
J: TRBJ2-7; size: few; V: TRBV14; D: TRBD2; DNA: TGTGCCAGCAGCCTTCATCGACTAGCGGGGGTCGACGAGCAGTACTTC; CDR3: CASSLHRLAGVDEQYF
J: TRBJ1-1; size: few; V: TRBV12-3/TRBV12-4; D: .; DNA: TGTGCCAGCAGTTTATATGGGGTTATGGACACTGAAGCTTTCTTT; CDR3: CASSLYGVMDTEAFF
J: TRBJ1-3; size: few; V: TRBV9; D: .; DNA: TGTGCCAGCAGCGTGGCAGGGGCTGGAAACACCATATATTTT; CDR3: CASSVAGAGNTIYF